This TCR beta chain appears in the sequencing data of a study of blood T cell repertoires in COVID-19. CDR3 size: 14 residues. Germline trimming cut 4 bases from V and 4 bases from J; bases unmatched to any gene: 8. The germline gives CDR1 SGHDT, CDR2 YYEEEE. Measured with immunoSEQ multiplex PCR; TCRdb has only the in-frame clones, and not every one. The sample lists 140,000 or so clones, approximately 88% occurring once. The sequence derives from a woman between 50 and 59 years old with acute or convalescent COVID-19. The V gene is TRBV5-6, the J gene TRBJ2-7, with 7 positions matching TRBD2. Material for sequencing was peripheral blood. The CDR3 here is CASSLPLGGYEQYF. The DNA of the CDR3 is TGTGCCAGCAGCCTCCCACTGGGGGGGTACGAGCAGTACTTC.